The sequence of this T cell receptor beta chain was determined in a study of T cell responses to AZD1222 COVID-19 vaccine. Produced via immunoSEQ multiplex PCR; TCRdb's table is partial and in-frame only. The sample contains 150,000 to 200,000 clones, roughly 88% of which appear only once. Unmatched junction bases numbered 8, after V lost 4 bases and J lost 8 bases. This CDR3 has 14 residues. Germline V lookup: CDR1 SQVTM, CDR2 ANQGSEA. Here the sequenced sample was peripheral blood, taken on day 0 of AZD1222 vaccination. The chain combines TRBV29-1 with TRBJ1-4, with 9 bases identical to TRBD1. This clonotype was sampled from an adult in good health. The DNA for the CDR3 is TGCAGCGTTGCATACAGGGGGCAGAGCGAAAAACTGTTTTTT. It encodes CSVAYRGQSEKLFF. The full variable domain, completed using reference TRBV29-1 and TRBJ1-4, is SAVISQKPSRDICQRGTSLTIQCQVDSQVTMMFWYRQQPGQSLTLIATANQGSEATYESGFVIDKFPISRPNLTFSTLTVSNMSPEDSSIYLCSVAYRGQSEKLFFGSGTQLSVL.